A single sample is the source of the 14 T cell receptor beta chains below, sequenced in a study of CXCR3-negative and CXCR3-positive naive CD8 T cells. 5' RACE with UMI labels generated the TRB cDNA libraries. TCRdb reanalyzed the 5' RACE reads, giving one entry per CDR3 protein sequence and no DNA. This table holds 7,400 or so distinct CDR3 sequences. Material: naive CXCR3- CD8+ T cells from blood. Subset given: CD45RO-CCR7+CD27+CD95- naive CD8+ T cells lacking CXCR3 (TNR3-). Every receptor here comes from a human donor in good health. Some clones in this sample may be carry-over from other donors' samples.

The chain joins TRBV14 to TRBJ2-1; TCRdb lists TRBD1, though no DNA is available to test this call. Looked up from germline, CDR1 is SGHDN and CDR2 is FVKESK. This CDR3 contains 16 residues. The CDR3 here is CASSQVPAGFENEQFF.

This clonotype is called medium-sized based on its frequency. The rearrangement joins TRBV29-1 to TRBJ2-2. The germline V gene has CDR1 SQVTM and CDR2 ANQGSEA. CDR3 size: 14 residues. CDR3: CSVEVGWNTGELFF.

The rearrangement links TRBV9 to TRBJ1-1; with no DNA, the TCRdb D assignment of TRBD1 cannot be verified. This CDR3 has 13 amino acids. Germline loops: CDR1 SGDLS, CDR2 YYNGEE. The CDR3 sequence is CASSSGGQGEAFF. Looking up the rest from reference TRBV9 and TRBJ1-1 gives the full variable domain: DSGVTQTPKHLITATGQRVTLRCSPRSGDLSVYWYQQSLDQGLQFLIQYYNGEERAKGNILERFSAQQFPDLHSELNLSSLELGDSALYFCASSSGGQGEAFFGQGTRLTVV.

Frequency places this clonotype as medium-sized. The chain links TRBV5-1 to TRBJ2-3. The CDR3 sequence is 14 residues long. Per germline, CDR1 SGHRS and CDR2 YFSETQ. The chain's CDR3 is CASSFLGGPDTQYF.

The chain has TRBV14 and TRBJ1-2. The CDR3 is made up of 13 amino acids. The germline CDR1 and CDR2 sequences are SGHDN and FVKESK. CDR3 region: CASSQVGWDGYTF.

This rearrangement joins TRBV4-1 to TRBJ2-3; the TCRdb D gene call, TRBD2, has no DNA to confirm it. The CDR3 contains 14 residues. The germline gives CDR1 MGHRA, CDR2 YSYEKL. CDR3 sequence reads: CASTPAGGTDTQYF.

The CDR3 loop reads CASSQVPAGLENEQFF. The chain couples TRBV14 to TRBJ2-1; TCRdb reports TRBD1, a call that lacks DNA to check it against. The CDR3 spans 16 residues. The V gene's germline CDR1 is SGHDN and CDR2 FVKESK.

The chain is built from TRBV7-9 and TRBJ2-6. This CDR3 spans 14 amino acids. Germline-derived CDR1 and CDR2 are SEHNR and FQNEAQ (reference sequence). The CDR3 here is CASSPVGGANVLTF.

This sequence joins TRBV20-1 and TRBJ2-7; TCRdb designates TRBD2, a call that cannot be tested without DNA. CDR1 and CDR2 from the germline V gene are DFQATT and SNEGSKA (reference sequence). This CDR3 is built from 12 residues. The CDR3 region is CSAGDLAYEQYF.

This chain connects TRBV10-3 to TRBJ1-6; TCRdb's D call, TRBD1, is unchecked because there is no DNA. This CDR3 region has 14 residues. Germline V gene data show CDR1 as ENHRY and CDR2 as SYGVKD. The CDR3 protein is CAISGQDLGSPLHF.

This sequence joins TRBV5-1 and TRBJ2-3; the D gene TCRdb calls, TRBD2, cannot be checked with no DNA. In germline, CDR1 is SGHRS, CDR2 YFSETQ. The CDR3 is 16 residues long. CDR3 protein: CASSPGLAGITDTQYF.

CDR3 region: CSVFQGNTEAFF. The chain carries TRBV29-1 and TRBJ1-1; checking the TCRdb D call of TRBD1 is not possible without DNA. The V gene's germline CDR1 is SQVTM and CDR2 ANQGSEA. The CDR3 is 12 residues long. Full variable domain (outside the CDR3, taken from reference TRBV29-1 and TRBJ1-1): SAVISQKPSRDICQRGTSLTIQCQVDSQVTMMFWYRQQPGQSLTLIATANQGSEATYESGFVIDKFPISRPNLTFSTLTVSNMSPEDSSIYLCSVFQGNTEAFFGQGTRLTVV.

By frequency, this clonotype is medium-sized. The chain combines TRBV29-1 with TRBJ2-1; without DNA, the TCRdb call of TRBD2 cannot be checked. The CDR3 is 15 residues long. Germline V CDR1 and CDR2: SQVTM, ANQGSEA. The CDR3 reads CSVEDKTSVDNEQFF.

In terms of frequency, this clonotype is medium-sized. This chain connects TRBV7-2 to TRBJ2-1; TCRdb designates TRBD2, a call that cannot be tested without DNA. Germline CDR1 is SGHTA and CDR2 is FQGNSA. This CDR3 is built from 15 residues. The chain's CDR3 is CASSSRTSAGNEQFF.